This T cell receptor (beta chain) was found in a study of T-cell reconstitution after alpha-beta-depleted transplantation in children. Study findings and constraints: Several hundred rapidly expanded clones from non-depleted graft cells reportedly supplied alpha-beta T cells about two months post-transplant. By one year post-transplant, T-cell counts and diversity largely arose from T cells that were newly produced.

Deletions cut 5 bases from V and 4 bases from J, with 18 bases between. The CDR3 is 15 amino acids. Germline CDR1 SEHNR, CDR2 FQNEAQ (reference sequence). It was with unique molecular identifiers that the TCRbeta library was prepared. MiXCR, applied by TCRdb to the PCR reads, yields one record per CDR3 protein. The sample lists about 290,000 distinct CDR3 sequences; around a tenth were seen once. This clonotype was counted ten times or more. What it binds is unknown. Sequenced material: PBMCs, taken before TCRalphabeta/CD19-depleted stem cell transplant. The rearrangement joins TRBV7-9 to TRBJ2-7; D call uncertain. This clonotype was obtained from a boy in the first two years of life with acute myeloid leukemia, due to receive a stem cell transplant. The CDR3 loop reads CASSPTGVLRYEQYF. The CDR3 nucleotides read TGTGCCAGCAGCCCAACCGGTGTACTCCGGTACGAGCAGTACTTC.